The 10 T cell receptor beta chains reported below all come from one sample, sequenced in a study of blood T cell repertoires in COVID-19. TCRdb's table, derived via immunoSEQ multiplex PCR, lists solely in-frame clones and lacks some. The data contain around 150,000 clones, 75% to 90% of them seen just once; the ten biggest clones take up over 2%. The sample comprised peripheral blood. These receptors were collected from an older man with acute or convalescent COVID-19.

The V call is TRBV7-2, the J call TRBJ2-7; 11 bases align to TRBD2. Germline-derived CDR1 and CDR2 are SGHTA and FQGNSA. Trimming removed 0 bases from V and 5 bases from J; junction bases left unmatched: 15. The CDR3 runs to 19 residues. CDR3 sequence reads: CASSLAGGRQLAGGNEQYF. In nucleotides, the CDR3 is TGTGCCAGCAGCTTAGCGGGGGGAAGACAGCTAGCGGGAGGAAACGAGCAGTACTTC.

This rearrangement joins TRBV7-9 to TRBJ1-4; no clear D. The CDR3 length is 14 residues. Trimming left V 5 bases short and J 8 bases short, with 15 bases between. CDR1 SEHNR and CDR2 FQNEAQ come from the germline V gene (reference sequence). Here the CDR3 reads CASSERAPQEKLFF. The CDR3 nucleotides are TGTGCCAGCAGCGAGCGCGCTCCCCAGGAAAAACTGTTTTTT.

The rearrangement uses TRBV30 and TRBJ1-5; the match to TRBD1 covers 7 bases. V gave up 2 bases and J gave up 7 bases; unmatched junction bases: 5. This CDR3 contains 13 residues. Per germline, CDR1 GTSNPN and CDR2 SVGIG (reference sequence). In nucleotides, the CDR3 is TGTGCCTGGAGTAACAGGGGAGGACAGCCCCAGCATTTT. Its translation: CAWSNRGGQPQHF.

The V call is TRBV30, the J call TRBJ2-5; 9 bases fit TRBD2. This CDR3 contains 14 residues. CDR1 and CDR2 (germline): GTSNPN, SVGIG (reference sequence). The V segment lost 2 bases and the J segment 5 bases; nucleotides outside the gene matches: 6. CDR3 DNA sequence: TGTGCCTGGAGTCCGGGACTAGCCGCCGAGACCCAGTACTTC. Amino acids: CAWSPGLAAETQYF. Drawing the rest from reference TRBV30 and TRBJ2-5, the complete variable domain is SQTIHQWPATLVQPVGSPLSLECTVEGTSNPNLYWYRQAAGRGLQLLFYSVGIGQISSEVPQNLSASRPQDRQFILSSKKLLLSDSGFYLCAWSPGLAAETQYFGPGTRLLVL.

This rearrangement joins TRBV2 to TRBJ2-5, with a possible D match to TRBD2 (7 bases). V lost 0 bases and J lost 5, with 16 bases in between. This CDR3 comprises 16 residues. Germline V CDR1 and CDR2: SNHLY, FYNNEI. The chain's CDR3 is CASSEALGGAAETQYF. DNA for the CDR3: TGTGCCAGCAGTGAAGCGCTGGGGGGGGCGGCGGAGACCCAGTACTTC.

This sequence joins TRBV18 and TRBJ2-5; the match to TRBD2 covers 12 bases. With 1 base clipped from V and 5 bases from J, the junction kept 2 bases outside the gene matches. The CDR3 is made up of 15 amino acids. The germline V gene has CDR1 KGHSH and CDR2 LQKENI. As DNA, the CDR3 is TGTGCCAGCTCACCACGAGGACTAGCGGGGGAGACCCAGTACTTC. Its protein product is CASSPRGLAGETQYF.

This clone was recorded once. The J gene is TRBJ1-2, the V gene TRBV19; 10 nucleotides match TRBD1. This CDR3 spans 15 amino acids. The germline V gene encodes CDR1 LNHDA and CDR2 SQIVND (reference sequence). Trimming at V came to 7 bases and at J to 5 bases, leaving 10 bases not matched to a gene. CDR3 loop: CASIPDRGRSYGYTF. As DNA, the CDR3 is TGTGCCAGTATCCCGGACAGGGGGAGAAGTTATGGCTACACCTTC.

This sequence joins TRBV4-1 and TRBJ1-4, with no clear D. Trimming left V 2 bases short and J 5 bases short, with 12 bases between. Germline V gene sequence: CDR1 MGHRA, CDR2 YSYEKL. The CDR3 loop spans 15 amino acids. The CDR3 region is CASSQSNSKNEKLFF. CDR3 nucleotide sequence: TGCGCCAGCAGCCAATCTAACAGTAAAAATGAAAAACTGTTTTTT.

The J gene is TRBJ2-7, the V gene TRBV2; 9 bases agree with TRBD2. CDR1 and CDR2 (germline): SNHLY, FYNNEI. The V and J ends lost 5 bases and 4 bases, in that order; junction bases with no gene match: 9. The CDR3 sequence is 15 residues long. CDR3 bases: TGTGCCAGCAGTCTCCCACTAGCGGGTTCTTACGAGCAGTACTTC. Translated: CASSLPLAGSYEQYF.

This chain links TRBV6-2 or TRBV6-3 with TRBJ2-7; 10 nucleotides match TRBD2. Trimming cost V 6 bases and J 4 bases; bases outside gene matches: 6. Germline values: CDR1 MNHEY, CDR2 SVGEGT. The length of the CDR3 is 14 residues. CDR3: CASSQTLAGYEQYF. The CDR3 nucleotides read TGTGCCAGCAGCCAGACACTAGCGGGGTACGAGCAGTACTTC.